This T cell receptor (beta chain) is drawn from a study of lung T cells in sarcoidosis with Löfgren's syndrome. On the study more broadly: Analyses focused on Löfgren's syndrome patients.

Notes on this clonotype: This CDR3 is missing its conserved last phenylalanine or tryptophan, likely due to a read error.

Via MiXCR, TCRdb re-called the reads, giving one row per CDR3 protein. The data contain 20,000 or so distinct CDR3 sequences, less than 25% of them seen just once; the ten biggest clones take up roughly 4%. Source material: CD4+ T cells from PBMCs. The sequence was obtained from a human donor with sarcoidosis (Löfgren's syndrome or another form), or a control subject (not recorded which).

CDR3 nucleotides: TGTGCCAGTATGGACAGTAGGACTAGCGGCACTGAAGCTTTCCTT. Translating gives CASMDSRTSGTEAFL. The chain has TRBV28 and TRBJ1-1, with a possible D match to TRBD1 (6 bases). V was shortened by 9 bases and J by 4 bases, with 21 bases between the two germline ends. The CDR3 is 15 amino acids. CDR1 is MDHEN, CDR2 SYDVKM, per germline.